The rows below give T cell receptor beta chains drawn from one sample of a study of CD8+ T cells in alopecia areata. This table comes from immunoSEQ multiplex PCR, and its TCRdb copy is limited to in-frame clones, with some not included. The table records 130,000 to 150,000 clones, 82% of them present only once. Sequences were derived from CD8+ T cells sorted from blood, sampled at week 4, from a patient treated with tofacitinib. The receptors come from a human donor with alopecia areata. Both conserved end residues are part of each CDR3. Fields, in order: V gene, CDR3 length, J gene, D gene, clone size, CDR3 DNA, CDR3 protein. A D gene is named only where the DNA matches it firmly. Clone size is stated in some rows and not others, as once, few, many or a class when expanded.

v_gene: TRBV7-6; len: 14; j_gene: TRBJ2-7; d_gene: .; abundance: .; CDR3nt: TGTGCCAGCAGCTTGTCCGGGGGGCCCTACGAGCAGTACTTC; CDR3aa: CASSLSGGPYEQYF
v_gene: TRBV4-3; len: 15; j_gene: TRBJ1-1; d_gene: .; abundance: .; CDR3nt: TGCGCCAGCAGCCAGGGGTCCGGACAGAACACTGAAGCTTTCTTT; CDR3aa: CASSQGSGQNTEAFF
v_gene: TRBV10-3; len: 14; j_gene: TRBJ1-5; d_gene: .; abundance: .; CDR3nt: TGTGCCATCAGTGAGACAGTTAGCAATCAGCCCCAGCATTTT; CDR3aa: CAISETVSNQPQHF
v_gene: TRBV27; len: 13; j_gene: TRBJ2-3; d_gene: .; abundance: .; CDR3nt: TGTGCCAGCAGTTTCCCGGCTTCGAATACGCAGTATTTT; CDR3aa: CASSFPASNTQYF
v_gene: TRBV25-1; len: 11; j_gene: TRBJ1-1; d_gene: .; abundance: .; CDR3nt: TGTGCCAGCAGTTTGGGAGGTGGAGCTTTCTTT; CDR3aa: CASSLGGGAFF
v_gene: TRBV13; len: 14; j_gene: TRBJ2-3; d_gene: .; abundance: .; CDR3nt: TGTGCCAGCAGCTTCGATGGGAACACAGATACGCAGTATTTT; CDR3aa: CASSFDGNTDTQYF
v_gene: TRBV7-6; len: 17; j_gene: TRBJ2-3; d_gene: .; abundance: .; CDR3nt: TGTGCCAGCAGCCCCTTGGGGGTCATTCATAGCACAGATACGCAGTATTTT; CDR3aa: CASSPLGVIHSTDTQYF
v_gene: TRBV4-3; len: 15; j_gene: TRBJ2-7; d_gene: TRBD1; abundance: once; CDR3nt: TGCGCCAGCAGCCCTTATGCAGGGGGAATATACGAGCAGTACTTC; CDR3aa: CASSPYAGGIYEQYF
v_gene: TRBV12-5; len: 14; j_gene: TRBJ2-7; d_gene: .; abundance: .; CDR3nt: TGTGCTAGTGCCCCAACTTCGGGAAGCTACGAGCAGTACTTC; CDR3aa: CASAPTSGSYEQYF
v_gene: TRBV7-9; len: 14; j_gene: TRBJ1-1; d_gene: TRBD1; abundance: .; CDR3nt: TGTGCCAGCAGCGTACCGGGACAGGACACTGAAGCTTTCTTT; CDR3aa: CASSVPGQDTEAFF
v_gene: TRBV4-3; len: 17; j_gene: TRBJ2-2; d_gene: .; abundance: .; CDR3nt: TGCGCCAGCAGCCAAGAGTATACTAGCTTGGACACCGGGGAGCTGTTTTTT; CDR3aa: CASSQEYTSLDTGELFF
v_gene: TRBV5-6; len: 12; j_gene: TRBJ2-7; d_gene: .; abundance: once; CDR3nt: TGTGCCAGCAGCCTCGGATTCTCCGAGCAGTACTTC; CDR3aa: CASSLGFSEQYF
v_gene: TRBV4-1; len: 15; j_gene: TRBJ2-1; d_gene: TRBD1; abundance: .; CDR3nt: TGCGCCAGCAGCCAATGGACAGGGGGGTACAATGAGCAGTTCTTC; CDR3aa: CASSQWTGGYNEQFF
v_gene: TRBV30; len: 12; j_gene: TRBJ2-7; d_gene: TRBD1; abundance: .; CDR3nt: TGTGCCTGGAGTCGACAGGGGGATAGGCAGTACTTC; CDR3aa: CAWSRQGDRQYF
v_gene: TRBV14; len: 17; j_gene: TRBJ2-5; d_gene: TRBD2; abundance: .; CDR3nt: TGTGCGAGCAGTCGAGCCCCAGGACTAGCGGGGGAGGGGACCCAGTACTTC; CDR3aa: CASSRAPGLAGEGTQYF
v_gene: TRBV13; len: 14; j_gene: TRBJ2-5; d_gene: .; abundance: few; CDR3nt: TGTGCCAGCAGCTTACACCCCGATACAGAGACCCAGTACTTC; CDR3aa: CASSLHPDTETQYF
v_gene: TRBV27; len: 14; j_gene: TRBJ2-3; d_gene: .; abundance: .; CDR3nt: TGTGCCAGCAACTCAGGGGTTTATGCAGATACGCAGTATTTT; CDR3aa: CASNSGVYADTQYF
v_gene: TRBV4-3; len: 12; j_gene: TRBJ2-2; d_gene: .; abundance: .; CDR3nt: TGCGCCAGCAGCCCGTTTTCCGGGGAGCTGTTTTTT; CDR3aa: CASSPFSGELFF
v_gene: TRBV29-1; len: 13; j_gene: TRBJ2-7; d_gene: .; abundance: .; CDR3nt: TGCAGCGTTGCCCTTCGACAAAACTACGAGCAGTACTTC; CDR3aa: CSVALRQNYEQYF
v_gene: TRBV6-6; len: 14; j_gene: TRBJ1-1; d_gene: TRBD1; abundance: .; CDR3nt: TGTGCCAGCAGTCTCAGGGGGTGGAACACTGAAGCTTTCTTT; CDR3aa: CASSLRGWNTEAFF
v_gene: TRBV5-1; len: 13; j_gene: TRBJ2-1; d_gene: .; abundance: .; CDR3nt: TGCGCCAGCAGTTCCGGACCCTACAATGAGCAGTTCTTC; CDR3aa: CASSSGPYNEQFF
v_gene: TRBV6-5; len: 13; j_gene: TRBJ2-5; d_gene: .; abundance: .; CDR3nt: TGTGCCAGCAGTTACCAAGTCGCAGAGACCCAGTACTTC; CDR3aa: CASSYQVAETQYF
v_gene: TRBV6-5; len: 15; j_gene: TRBJ2-1; d_gene: TRBD2; abundance: .; CDR3nt: TGTGCCAGCAGTTACCGGCCAGCGGGGGGTTGGGAGCAGTTCTTC; CDR3aa: CASSYRPAGGWEQFF
v_gene: TRBV10-3; len: 14; j_gene: TRBJ1-2; d_gene: TRBD1; abundance: .; CDR3nt: TGTGCCATCAGTGGGGGACAGGGAAAGTATGGCTACACCTTC; CDR3aa: CAISGGQGKYGYTF
v_gene: TRBV5-1; len: 15; j_gene: TRBJ1-1; d_gene: TRBD1; abundance: once; CDR3nt: TGCGCCAGCAGCTCGACAGGGTTGGGGAACACTGAAGCTTTCTTT; CDR3aa: CASSSTGLGNTEAFF
v_gene: TRBV4-3; len: 15; j_gene: TRBJ2-7; d_gene: TRBD1; abundance: once; CDR3nt: TGCGCCAGCAGCCACCGGGACAGCCCTACCTACGAGCAGTACTTC; CDR3aa: CASSHRDSPTYEQYF
v_gene: TRBV29-1; len: 14; j_gene: TRBJ2-7; d_gene: .; abundance: few; CDR3nt: TGCAGCGTTGAAACGGCAGCCACCTCCTACGAGCAGTACTTC; CDR3aa: CSVETAATSYEQYF
v_gene: TRBV19; len: 18; j_gene: TRBJ2-3; d_gene: .; abundance: .; CDR3nt: TGTGCCAGTAGTATACGCCTCTTAGGGCAGCGGATCACAGATACGCAGTATTTT; CDR3aa: CASSIRLLGQRITDTQYF
v_gene: TRBV2; len: 15; j_gene: TRBJ1-6; d_gene: .; abundance: .; CDR3nt: TGTGCCAGCAGTGGGGAGTTCTCCTATAATTCACCCCTCCACTTT; CDR3aa: CASSGEFSYNSPLHF
v_gene: TRBV14; len: 12; j_gene: TRBJ2-1; d_gene: .; abundance: .; CDR3nt: TGTGCCAGCAGCCAAATCAGGGATGAGCAGTTCTTC; CDR3aa: CASSQIRDEQFF
v_gene: TRBV4-2; len: 15; j_gene: TRBJ2-6; d_gene: .; abundance: .; CDR3nt: TGTGCCAGCAGCCAAGAAGGGGATGGGGCCAACGTCCTGACTTTC; CDR3aa: CASSQEGDGANVLTF
v_gene: TRBV12-5; len: 17; j_gene: TRBJ2-3; d_gene: TRBD2; abundance: .; CDR3nt: TGTGCTAGTGGCCCGGGACTAGCTCCTACTAGCACAGATACGCAGTATTTT; CDR3aa: CASGPGLAPTSTDTQYF
v_gene: TRBV7-2; len: 12; j_gene: TRBJ2-5; d_gene: .; abundance: .; CDR3nt: TGTGCCAGCAGCCGACCGAGCGGGACCCAGTACTTC; CDR3aa: CASSRPSGTQYF
v_gene: TRBV4-3; len: 17; j_gene: TRBJ2-7; d_gene: TRBD2; abundance: .; CDR3nt: TGCGCCAGCAGCCAAGAATCGGGGACTAGCGGGCTTTACGAGCAGTACTTC; CDR3aa: CASSQESGTSGLYEQYF
v_gene: TRBV7-8; len: 16; j_gene: TRBJ2-2; d_gene: .; abundance: .; CDR3nt: TGTGCCAGCACCCTCATGGAGGGGCGCGCCACCGGGGAGCTGTTTTTT; CDR3aa: CASTLMEGRATGELFF
v_gene: TRBV4-3; len: 16; j_gene: TRBJ2-1; d_gene: .; abundance: .; CDR3nt: TGCGCCAGCAGCCTCACCGAAGGGAGAATCTACAATGAGCAGTTCTTC; CDR3aa: CASSLTEGRIYNEQFF
v_gene: TRBV7-9; len: 12; j_gene: TRBJ2-2; d_gene: .; abundance: .; CDR3nt: TGTGCCAGCAGCTTAGGGGCCGGGGAGCTGTTTTTT; CDR3aa: CASSLGAGELFF
v_gene: TRBV9; len: 15; j_gene: TRBJ2-5; d_gene: .; abundance: .; CDR3nt: TGTGCCAGCAGCGTCTTCGGACAGCCCCAAGAGACCCAGTACTTC; CDR3aa: CASSVFGQPQETQYF
v_gene: TRBV29-1; len: 14; j_gene: TRBJ2-5; d_gene: .; abundance: .; CDR3nt: TGCAGCGCCCCGGGTGGTCTCCAGGAAGAGACCCAGTACTTC; CDR3aa: CSAPGGLQEETQYF
v_gene: TRBV29-1; len: 12; j_gene: TRBJ1-1; d_gene: .; abundance: .; CDR3nt: TGCAGCGGCAGGACGGGGAACACTGAAGCTTTCTTT; CDR3aa: CSGRTGNTEAFF
v_gene: TRBV27; len: 13; j_gene: TRBJ2-3; d_gene: .; abundance: .; CDR3nt: TGTGCCAGCAGTTTAGGAGGCACAGATACGCAGTATTTT; CDR3aa: CASSLGGTDTQYF
v_gene: TRBV27; len: 15; j_gene: TRBJ2-7; d_gene: TRBD1; abundance: once; CDR3nt: TGTGCCAGCAGTCTCCGGGACAGAATTACCTACGAGCAGTACTTC; CDR3aa: CASSLRDRITYEQYF
v_gene: TRBV19; len: 14; j_gene: TRBJ2-1; d_gene: TRBD2; abundance: .; CDR3nt: TGTGCCACTCTTGACGGGGGGTATGACAATGAGCAGTTCTTC; CDR3aa: CATLDGGYDNEQFF
v_gene: TRBV6-1; len: 15; j_gene: TRBJ2-2; d_gene: TRBD2; abundance: .; CDR3nt: TGTGCCAGCACCCTAGCGGGATGGAACACCGGGGAGCTGTTTTTT; CDR3aa: CASTLAGWNTGELFF
v_gene: TRBV19; len: 19; j_gene: TRBJ1-5; d_gene: TRBD1; abundance: few; CDR3nt: TGTGCCAGTAGTGCAACCGGGACAGGGCCCGAAAGCAGCAATCAGCCCCAGCATTTT; CDR3aa: CASSATGTGPESSNQPQHF
v_gene: TRBV29-1; len: 11; j_gene: TRBJ2-5; d_gene: .; abundance: few; CDR3nt: TGCAGCGTTGAAGGACAAGAGACCCAGTACTTC; CDR3aa: CSVEGQETQYF
v_gene: TRBV7-9; len: 13; j_gene: TRBJ2-1; d_gene: .; abundance: .; CDR3nt: TGTGCCAGCAGCCCCGAGGGGCGTCGGGAGCAGTTCTTC; CDR3aa: CASSPEGRREQFF
v_gene: TRBV7-2; len: 11; j_gene: TRBJ2-7; d_gene: .; abundance: .; CDR3nt: TGTGCCAGCAGCTACGGGACCGAGCAGTACTTC; CDR3aa: CASSYGTEQYF
v_gene: TRBV6-6; len: 12; j_gene: TRBJ1-1; d_gene: .; abundance: .; CDR3nt: TGTGCCAGCAGTTTCGGGGACACTGAAGCTTTCTTT; CDR3aa: CASSFGDTEAFF
v_gene: TRBV9; len: 13; j_gene: TRBJ1-4; d_gene: .; abundance: .; CDR3nt: TGTGCCAGCAGCGTCTCAGGGAATGAAAAACTGTTTTTT; CDR3aa: CASSVSGNEKLFF
v_gene: TRBV15; len: 14; j_gene: TRBJ2-7; d_gene: TRBD2; abundance: .; CDR3nt: TGTGCCACCAGCAGAGCCGGGACTACCTACGAGCAGTACTTC; CDR3aa: CATSRAGTTYEQYF
v_gene: TRBV6-5; len: 13; j_gene: TRBJ2-7; d_gene: .; abundance: .; CDR3nt: TGTGCCAGCAGTTACTCGAGAGGGTACGAGCAGTACTTC; CDR3aa: CASSYSRGYEQYF
v_gene: TRBV6-5; len: 14; j_gene: TRBJ2-5; d_gene: .; abundance: .; CDR3nt: TGTGCCAGCAGTGGTTCCGGGACCCAAGAGACCCAGTACTTC; CDR3aa: CASSGSGTQETQYF
v_gene: TRBV4-3; len: 18; j_gene: TRBJ2-2; d_gene: .; abundance: few; CDR3nt: TGCGCCAGCAGTCTTTATTTTCCGACAGGCCACGGCTCCGGGGAGCTGTTTTTT; CDR3aa: CASSLYFPTGHGSGELFF
v_gene: TRBV14; len: 16; j_gene: TRBJ1-2; d_gene: TRBD1; abundance: .; CDR3nt: TGTGCCAGCAGCCAAGATCCTTCGACAGGGGGTTATGGCTACACCTTC; CDR3aa: CASSQDPSTGGYGYTF
v_gene: TRBV9; len: 12; j_gene: TRBJ2-2; d_gene: .; abundance: few; CDR3nt: TGTGCCAGCAGCGTAGTTGGCGGGGAGCTGTTTTTT; CDR3aa: CASSVVGGELFF
v_gene: TRBV9; len: 15; j_gene: TRBJ2-3; d_gene: .; abundance: .; CDR3nt: TGTGCCAGCACCTGGACCGGCCTCTCCGAGGATACGCAGTATTTT; CDR3aa: CASTWTGLSEDTQYF
v_gene: TRBV6-5; len: 12; j_gene: TRBJ1-3; d_gene: .; abundance: .; CDR3nt: TGTGCCAGCACCAACGGGGGAAACACCATATATTTT; CDR3aa: CASTNGGNTIYF
v_gene: TRBV7-9; len: 12; j_gene: TRBJ1-1; d_gene: .; abundance: .; CDR3nt: TGTGCCAGCAGCTACAGCAACACTGAAGCTTTCTTT; CDR3aa: CASSYSNTEAFF
v_gene: TRBV7-9; len: 15; j_gene: TRBJ2-4; d_gene: TRBD1; abundance: .; CDR3nt: TGTGCCAGCAGCCCCTCGCTGGGACAGAAAAACATTCAGTACTTC; CDR3aa: CASSPSLGQKNIQYF